The TCR beta chain under discussion was sequenced for a study of blood T cell repertoires in COVID-19. This clone was seen a handful of times. CDR3 length: 15 residues. J was trimmed by 4 bases and V by 7 bases; bases with no gene match: 10. The germline V gene has CDR1 MDHEN and CDR2 SYDVKM. Original handling: The authors estimated nucleated cell counts from reference gene primer amplification. Libraries were prepared by immunoSEQ multiplex PCR; TCRdb keeps only in-frame clonotypes and omits some of them. V and J calls plus clone size are reproduced from that table; the DNA served to infer D and trimming. The sample lists 65,000 to 90,000 clones, roughly 82% seen once, with about 8% in the top ten.

The sample taken for sequencing was peripheral blood. This clonotype was sampled from a man aged 50-59 years with active COVID-19. The rearrangement links TRBV28 to TRBJ1-5; 7 nucleotides align to TRBD1. The CDR3 coding sequence is TGTGCCAGCACTGTAGGTGGGGGACAGAATCAGCCCCAGCATTTT. Its translation: CASTVGGGQNQPQHF.